This T cell receptor (beta chain) was identified during a study of OX40 agonist ivuxolimab in advanced cancers. Study-level information: All patients had ivuxolimab intravenously every 2 weeks at 0.01 to 10 mg/kg. Study findings and constraints: CD4+ and CD8+ T cells in blood underwent clonal expansion by week 6 at 0.1 to 3.0 mg/kg.

This clone is a singleton in its sample. Antigen specificity is unknown. Method: immunoSEQ multiplex PCR; TCRdb's copy keeps in-frame clones and lacks some. The table records around 49,000 clones, 84% of them present only once. V was trimmed by 2 bases and J by 2 bases, leaving 13 bases between them. Germline CDR1 is SEHNR and CDR2 is FQNEAQ (reference sequence). This CDR3 comprises 15 residues. This specimen was CD4+ or CD8+ T cells sorted from blood, taken in a trial of the OX40 agonist ivuxolimab. The gene calls are TRBV7-9 and TRBJ2-7, with D tentatively TRBD2 (6 bases). This clonotype was sampled from an adult with an advanced solid tumor such as melanoma, head and neck, liver or kidney cancer. This CDR3 is CASSLPLGGTYEQYF. DNA of the CDR3: TGTGCCAGCAGCTTACCCCTCGGAGGGACCTACGAGCAGTACTTC.